This T cell receptor (beta chain) was captured in a study of post-analysis software for immune sequencing data. Across the whole study: The disease courses covered relapsing-remitting, secondary progressive and progressive-relapsing multiple sclerosis. Regarding the study as a whole: Those with multiple sclerosis, the patient group, showed significantly lower normalized Chao1 diversity than controls. Comparison of patients with controls showed 4 to 6 TRBV segments more frequent in patients, TRBV5-6, TRBV5-1 and TRBV20-1 among them.

The TCR beta cDNA libraries carried unique molecular identifiers. MiXCR, applied by TCRdb to the PCR reads, yields one record per CDR3 protein. The profile shows more than 450,000 distinct CDR3 sequences, around a third of them singletons. In the case of this clonotype: Its specificity is unknown.

This CDR3 has 12 amino acids. CDR1 LGHDT and CDR2 YNNKEL come from the germline V gene (reference sequence). V shed 5 bases and J shed 6 bases, with 10 bases lying between them. The sequenced sample consisted of blood. The rearrangement uses TRBV3-1 and TRBJ1-1; D may be TRBD1 (6 bases). The receptor was derived from a girl younger than 18 with multiple sclerosis. The CDR3 nucleotides are TGTGCCAGCAGCGGACAGAGCGCTGAAGCTTTCTTT. It codes for CASSGQSAEAFF.